The 9 T cell receptor beta chains below come from one sample, sequenced in a study of Ad26.COV2.S vaccination and SARS-CoV-2 variants. Treatment: around 19 received Ad26.COV2.S at low or high dose, single or two shots; about five received placebo; per-sample allocation not given. Sample collection was performed on day 63 after the first vaccine or placebo injection. Profiled with immunoSEQ multiplex PCR; TCRdb holds only in-frame clones, not every one. The repertoire includes hundreds of thousands of clones, 70% to 90% of them detected once, and approximately 11% sits in the top ten. The sequencing used peripheral blood, collected in a trial of Ad26.COV2.S vaccine versus placebo. The receptors here all came from a person aged 18 to 65 who received the Ad26.COV2.S COVID-19 vaccine or a placebo.

The sample holds one count of this clone. The V call is TRBV5-5, the J call TRBJ2-1; 8 bases match TRBD1. The J segment lost 2 bases and the V segment lost 4 bases, leaving 5 bases of the junction unmatched. The CDR3 is 15 residues long. CDR1 is SGHKS, CDR2 YYEKEE, per germline (reference sequence). The CDR3 loop reads CASSNRQGPYNEQFF. Here the CDR3 DNA reads TGTGCCAGCAGCAATAGACAGGGGCCCTACAATGAGCAGTTCTTC. The whole variable domain, remainder taken from reference TRBV5-5 and TRBJ2-1, is DAGVTQSPTHLIKTRGQQVTLRCSPISGHKSVSWYQQVLGQGPQFIFQYYEKEERGRGNFPDRFSARQFPNYSSELNVNALLLGDSALYLCASSNRQGPYNEQFFGPGTRLTVL.

This clone was seen only a few times. The chain has TRBV20-1 and TRBJ2-7; D uncertain. The CDR3 runs 13 residues. Per the germline V gene, CDR1 is DFQATT and CDR2 is SNEGSKA (reference sequence). The V gene lost 3 bases and the J gene lost 3 bases, with 12 bases spanning the gap. The CDR3 sequence is CSASPSGNYEQYF. The CDR3 DNA follows: TGCAGTGCTAGTCCTAGTGGCAACTACGAGCAGTACTTC.

The J gene is TRBJ1-2, the V gene TRBV2; D might be TRBD1 (5 bases). This CDR3 contains 13 residues. The V and J ends lost 2 bases and 4 bases respectively, with 8 bases between them. CDR1 is SNHLY, CDR2 FYNNEI, per germline. CDR3 DNA: TGTGCCAGCAGTGAAAGTGACAGCTATGGCTACACCTTC. Its protein product is CASSESDSYGYTF.

This clone was seen once. The rearrangement joins TRBV18 to TRBJ1-2; D ambiguous. V was pared by 3 bases and J by 2 bases, with 10 bases between. This CDR3 is 14 amino acids long. Germline-derived CDR1 and CDR2 are KGHSH and LQKENI. The DNA of the CDR3 is TGTGCCAGCTCACCCTCCGGAACGAACTATGGCTACACCTTC. Its translation: CASSPSGTNYGYTF.

The gene calls are TRBV9 and TRBJ2-5; 7 nucleotides match TRBD2. Germline V gives CDR1 SGDLS, CDR2 YYNGEE. CDR3 length equals 15 residues. J gave up 3 bases and V 3 bases, and 8 bases lay outside the gene matches. Here the CDR3 reads CASSASTGTKETQYF. In DNA form, the CDR3 reads TGTGCCAGCAGCGCCTCTACCGGGACTAAAGAGACCCAGTACTTC.

The gene calls are TRBV4-2 and TRBJ1-1; no reliable D call. The V gene lost 0 bases and the J gene lost 0 bases, with 2 bases spanning the gap. Per germline, CDR1 LGHNA and CDR2 YNFKEQ. This CDR3 comprises 13 residues. The CDR3 loop is CASSQDLNTEAFF. Written as DNA, the CDR3 is TGTGCCAGCAGCCAAGATTTGAACACTGAAGCTTTCTTT.

The V call is TRBV6-5, the J call TRBJ2-7, with 8 bases matching TRBD1. The CDR3 is 12 residues long. The trim removed 8 bases at V and 5 bases at J, leaving 5 bases unmatched. Looked up from germline, CDR1 is MNHEY and CDR2 is SVGAGI. Here the CDR3 reads CASRTGRDEQYF. The DNA for the CDR3 is TGTGCCAGCCGGACAGGGCGGGACGAGCAGTACTTC.

V gene TRBV29-1 combines with J gene TRBJ1-1, with 9 bases lining up with TRBD1. The germline gives CDR1 SQVTM, CDR2 ANQGSEA. CDR3 size: 14 residues. V trimming: 7 bases; J trimming: 0 bases; junction bases outside the gene matches: 6. The CDR3 DNA reads TGCAGCGCCGGACAGGGGTTGATGAACACTGAAGCTTTCTTT. Translated, it gives CSAGQGLMNTEAFF. Looking up the rest from reference TRBV29-1 and TRBJ1-1 gives the full variable domain: SAVISQKPSRDICQRGTSLTIQCQVDSQVTMMFWYRQQPGQSLTLIATANQGSEATYESGFVIDKFPISRPNLTFSTLTVSNMSPEDSSIYLCSAGQGLMNTEAFFGQGTRLTVV.

The chain combines TRBV6-6 with TRBJ2-7; 10 bases are a match to TRBD1. Trimming cost V 6 bases and J 10 bases; bases outside gene matches: 15. Germline V gene sequence: CDR1 MNHNY, CDR2 SVGAGI (reference sequence). The CDR3 has 15 residues. In DNA form, the CDR3 reads TGTGCCAGCAGCTCCCTCGTCGGGACAGGGGTCATACAGTACTTC. Translating gives CASSSLVGTGVIQYF.